The count of the clone carrying this TCR beta chain is one. Looked up from germline, CDR1 is ENHRY and CDR2 is SYGVKD. V lost 8 bases, J lost 3 bases, and 16 bases lay in between. The CDR3 runs to 14 residues. Amplified TCR beta CDR3 regions came from RNA transcripts. Researchers ran a first-round RT-PCR on the TCR CDR3 using the HTBI primer set. A single record per CDR3 protein comes from TCRdb applying MiXCR to the multiplex PCR reads. Of 400,000 to 550,000 distinct CDR3 sequences listed, around 22% are singletons. This entry belongs to a study of T cells in Graves' hyperthyroidism and ophthalmopathy.

Sequencing was performed on blood. The V and J genes are TRBV10-3 and TRBJ1-1, with D hard to call. The sequence came from a woman in her 30s with Graves' ophthalmopathy. The CDR3 is CAIHPGLFYTEAFF. In DNA, the CDR3 is TGTGCCATCCATCCTGGACTGTTTTACACTGAAGCTTTCTTT.